One T cell receptor (beta chain) is described in this entry. These data belong to a study of blood T cell repertoires in COVID-19. This CDR3 is built from 16 residues. From germline, CDR1 is SGHAT and CDR2 FQNNGV. The junction had 14 bases not matched to a gene; V was cut back by 8 bases and J by 6 bases. The table came from immunoSEQ multiplex PCR; TCRdb's copy has only in-frame clones and leaves some out. The table includes fewer than 250,000 clones, around four fifths detected once. This TCR came from a man in his fifties with active or convalescent COVID-19. The sample comprised peripheral blood. V gene TRBV11-2 combines with J gene TRBJ2-3, with TRBD2 matching over 10 bases. This chain's CDR3 is CASGALPGLALDTQYF. The CDR3 bases are TGTGCCAGCGGGGCTCTTCCGGGACTAGCGTTGGATACGCAGTATTTT.